Listed here is a single T cell receptor (beta chain). This clone registers as medium-sized (0.01 to 0.1%) within its sample. Its antigen remains unidentified. Nothing much larger sits one base from this clone, and base qualities are not available. The data are from a study of Tregs in tolerant kidney transplant recipients (dated by TCRdb to the late 2010s). About the study as a whole: The study used TCRbeta sequencing to identify donor-specific regulatory T cells before combined kidney and bone marrow transplantation, then tracked those cells after transplant.

For TCRbeta CDR3 sequencing, genomic DNA from the sorted cells was extracted using the QIAGEN DNeasy Blood and Tissue Kit. High-throughput TCRbeta CDR3 sequencing was carried out commercially through immunoSEQ, with PCR amplification with bias correction and internal controls included. For the original study's pipeline: Unique productive TCRbeta sequences were defined by CDR3 nucleotide sequence where primers matched, otherwise by CDR3 amino acid sequence with Vbeta and Jbeta genes. Sorting error was corrected by removing sequences shared between sorted populations at a frequency ratio of 2:1 or less, and the remaining shared sequences were assigned to the higher population. Sequences were defined as donor-reactive when expanded at least 5-fold in CFSE-low cells versus unstimulated cells and present at a frequency of at least 0.01% in CFSE-low cells. Repertoire divergence was quantified by Jensen-Shannon divergence using the top 100 TCRbeta sequences ranked by frequency. When a sample had multiple sequencing runs, each run was corrected for sorting error separately and the runs were then pooled. As stored in TCRdb, this immuneACCESS dataset retains in-frame rearrangements with V and J assigned. A fraction of the clones does not appear; measured against another copy, unresolved V genes explain less than half of the discrepancy, and the remainder lacks a known reason. The DNA was the basis for D and trimming; V, J and clone size are from that table. In this sample the table shows 20,000 to 25,000 clones, over 70% of which occur a single time. The ten largest clonotypes hold under 30% of the sample.

Read against the paper, the sample's time point label means: 6 months after combined kidney and bone marrow transplant. The transplants used related donors with nonmyeloablative bone marrow transplantation, and mixed chimerism in the human trials was transient. Unstimulated Tregs (CD4+CD25+CD127-), CD4+ non-Tregs (CD4+CD25-), CD4 and CD8 cells were FACS-sorted from thawed PBMCs. The patients were 4 recipients of combined kidney and bone marrow transplants from the ITN036ST trial, and samples were available only from these trial subjects. Healthy control blood was processed by Ficoll density gradient to PBMCs and cryopreserved; patient PBMCs were collected before and after transplant. The full study reports these points: Because the study included only a small number of patients, the results must be confirmed in larger populations and under other immunosuppression protocols. Biological reproducibility was not examined directly, but technical replication error appeared to be minimal. In tolerant patients, the expansion of donor-specific Tregs was greater than global Treg expansion, suggesting that the expansion was antigen-driven rather than nonspecific. The most biologically relevant and donor-specific TCRbeta repertoire appeared to be identified by expanding Tregs with activated donor B cells. For some patients, the PCR primers changed as time went on, which meant samples from those patients could not be compared with one another at the nucleotide level.

The germline V gene sets CDR1 to MDHEN and CDR2 to SYDVKM. The junction shows trimming of 2 bases on V and 1 base on J, and the gene matches do not reach 11 bases of it. From the cysteine up to the phenylalanine, the CDR3 has a length of 19 residues. The DNA shown is the 57-base CDR3, in frame from base 1. The sample consisted of CD8+ T cells from blood (PBMCs), taken 6 months after the transplant. This sequence was found in a human patient who received a combined kidney and bone marrow transplant. Some T cells present after a transplant may be cells of the graft donor. The chain is made from TRBV28 and TRBJ2-6; 7 bases in the junction line up with TRBD1. The DNA sequence is given as TGTGCCAGCAGTTTAGTGATAGGGGGCGGTATATCTGGGGCCAACGTCCTGACTTTC. Translated, this gives CASSLVIGGGISGANVLTF.